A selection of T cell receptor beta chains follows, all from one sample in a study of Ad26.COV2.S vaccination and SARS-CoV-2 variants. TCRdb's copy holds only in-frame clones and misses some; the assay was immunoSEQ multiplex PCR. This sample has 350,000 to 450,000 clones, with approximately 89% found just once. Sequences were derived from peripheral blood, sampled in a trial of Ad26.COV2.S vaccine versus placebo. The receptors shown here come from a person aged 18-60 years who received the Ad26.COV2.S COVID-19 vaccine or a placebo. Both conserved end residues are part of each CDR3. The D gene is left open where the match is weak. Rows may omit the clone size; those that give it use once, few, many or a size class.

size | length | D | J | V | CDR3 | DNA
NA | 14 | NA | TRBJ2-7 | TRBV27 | CASSLSGQPSEQYF | TGTGCCAGCAGTTTGTCAGGGCAGCCGAGCGAGCAGTACTTC
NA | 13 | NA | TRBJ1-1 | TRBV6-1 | CASSENWNTEAFF | TGTGCCAGCAGTGAAAACTGGAACACTGAAGCTTTCTTT
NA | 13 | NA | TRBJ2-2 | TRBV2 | CASSEGGPGELFF | TGTGCCAGCAGTGAAGGGGGTCCCGGGGAGCTGTTTTTT
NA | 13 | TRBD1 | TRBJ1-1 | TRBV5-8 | CASRTGFWAEAFF | TGTGCCAGCAGGACAGGGTTTTGGGCTGAAGCTTTCTTT
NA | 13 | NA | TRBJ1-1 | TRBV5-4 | CASSLDRREGAFF | TGTGCCAGCAGCTTGGACCGCCGGGAGGGAGCTTTCTTT
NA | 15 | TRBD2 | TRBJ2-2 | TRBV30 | CAWSVAGDYTGELFF | TGTGCCTGGAGTGTAGCGGGGGACTACACCGGGGAGCTGTTTTTT
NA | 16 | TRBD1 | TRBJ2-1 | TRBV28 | CASSSPDRGFYNEQFF | TGTGCCAGCAGTTCACCGGACAGGGGTTTTTACAATGAGCAGTTCTTC
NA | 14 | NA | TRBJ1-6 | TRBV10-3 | CAISEGQNNSPLHF | TGTGCCATCAGCGAAGGACAAAATAATTCACCCCTCCACTTT
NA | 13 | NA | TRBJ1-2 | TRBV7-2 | CASSGQGHYGYTF | TGTGCCAGCAGCGGGCAGGGCCACTATGGCTACACCTTC
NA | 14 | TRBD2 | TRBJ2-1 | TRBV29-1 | CSVAGRLSYNEQFF | TGCAGCGTCGCCGGGAGGCTCTCCTACAATGAGCAGTTCTTC
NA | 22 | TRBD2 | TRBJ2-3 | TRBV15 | CATSRYSGVDRWSALYLDTQYF | TGTGCCACCAGCAGATACAGCGGGGTTGATCGCTGGAGTGCTTTGTACCTGGATACGCAGTATTTT
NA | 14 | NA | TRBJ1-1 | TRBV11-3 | CASYSRRSNTEAFF | TGTGCCAGTTACAGTAGGCGATCGAACACTGAAGCTTTCTTT
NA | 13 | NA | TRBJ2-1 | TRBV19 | CASSTQGRGEQFF | TGTGCCAGTAGTACTCAGGGGCGGGGTGAGCAGTTCTTC
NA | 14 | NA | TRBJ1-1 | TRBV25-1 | CASSGPMESTEAFF | TGTGCCAGCAGTGGCCCTATGGAGTCCACTGAAGCTTTCTTT
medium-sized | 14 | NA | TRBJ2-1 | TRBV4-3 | CASSQEGHFDEQFF | TGCGCCAGCAGCCAAGAGGGACACTTCGATGAGCAGTTCTTC
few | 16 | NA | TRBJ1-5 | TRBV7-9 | CASSPPGTPANQPQHF | TGTGCCAGCAGCCCACCTGGGACACCAGCCAATCAGCCCCAGCATTTT
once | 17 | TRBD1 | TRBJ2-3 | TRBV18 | CASSPPRGQGAGDTQYF | TGTGCCAGCTCACCCCCTCGGGGACAGGGGGCAGGTGATACGCAGTATTTT
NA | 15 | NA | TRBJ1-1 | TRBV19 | CASKEVGAGNTEAFF | TGTGCCAGTAAAGAAGTAGGGGCGGGGAACACTGAAGCTTTCTTT
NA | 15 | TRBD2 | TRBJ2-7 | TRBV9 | CASSVAASGPYEQYF | TGTGCCAGCAGCGTAGCGGCTAGCGGACCCTACGAGCAGTACTTC
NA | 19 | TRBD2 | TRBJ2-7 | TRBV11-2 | CASSLEVLAGGPKSYEQYF | TGTGCCAGCAGCCTAGAGGTCTTAGCGGGAGGCCCAAAGTCCTACGAGCAGTACTTC